One sample yielded the 7 T cell receptor beta chains listed below, sequenced in a study of graft-versus-host responses after intestinal transplantation. The data were produced by immunoSEQ multiplex PCR, yet TCRdb's version contains in-frame clones alone and is incomplete. The sample holds about 86,000 clones, 88% seen once. These receptors have no identified antigens. Sequenced here: unstimulated CD4+ T cells sorted from spleen or lymph node cells, sampled before transplant. The origin of the receptors is a human donor who was the organ donor for an intestinal transplant.

CDR3 loop: CASSPQGRPPYEQYF. CDR3 in DNA: TGTGCCAGTAGTCCCCAGGGTCGCCCCCCCTACGAGCAGTACTTC. The J gene is TRBJ2-7, the V gene TRBV19; TRBD1 might be the D (5 bases). Trimming left V 5 bases short and J 2 bases short, with 16 bases between. The CDR3 consists of 15 residues. Germline CDR1 and CDR2: LNHDA and SQIVND (reference sequence).

This clone was seen only once. This chain links TRBV10-3 with TRBJ1-4; no clear D gene. Germline V lookup: CDR1 ENHRY, CDR2 SYGVKD. There are 13 residues in the CDR3. V lost 7 bases and J lost 4, with 10 bases in between. CDR3 protein: CAITQAFNEKLFF. The CDR3 nucleotides read TGTGCCATCACCCAGGCTTTTAATGAAAAACTGTTTTTT.

CDR3 bases: TGTGCCAGCAGCTGGGAGGGTCGGACAGGGGTCTACGAGCAGTACTTC. Translated, it gives CASSWEGRTGVYEQYF. The gene calls are TRBV5-4 and TRBJ2-7, with 9 bases matching TRBD1. V lost 3 bases and J lost 3; bases outside the gene matches: 10. This CDR3 is 16 amino acids long. Germline loops: CDR1 SGHNT, CDR2 YYREEE (reference sequence).

V and J are TRBV5-1 and TRBJ2-2; 8 nucleotides match TRBD1. CDR3 length: 16 amino acids. Looked up from germline, CDR1 is SGHRS and CDR2 is YFSETQ. The V and J ends lost 0 bases and 4 bases, in that order; junction bases with no gene match: 5. This chain's CDR3 is CASSLGTGKSTGELFF. The CDR3, as DNA: TGCGCCAGCAGCTTGGGGACAGGGAAGTCCACCGGGGAGCTGTTTTTT.

The table lists this clone with a few counts. The rearrangement uses TRBV20-1 and TRBJ1-1; D uncertain. CDR1 DFQATT and CDR2 SNEGSKA come from the germline V gene (reference sequence). This CDR3 is 11 amino acids long. V lost 2 bases and J 1 base, leaving 2 bases between the germline ends. The CDR3 region is CSARQNTEAFF. CDR3 sequence (DNA): TGCAGTGCTAGACAGAACACTGAAGCTTTCTTT.

The J gene is TRBJ2-3, the V gene TRBV7-2; D is perhaps TRBD2 (5 bases). In germline, CDR1 is SGHTA, CDR2 FQGNSA. CDR3 size: 16 residues. The V and J ends lost 6 bases and 1 base respectively, with 17 bases between them. The CDR3 region is CASSPVLRGGTDTQYF. For the CDR3, the DNA is TGTGCCAGCAGTCCAGTATTACGGGGAGGCACAGATACGCAGTATTTT.

This chain connects TRBV6-5 to TRBJ2-1, with unresolved D. The V gene's germline CDR1 is MNHEY and CDR2 SVGAGI. Trimming took off 4 bases at V and 0 bases at J, with 13 bases between the two ends. The CDR3 runs 16 residues. CDR3 coding DNA: TGTGCCAGCAGTTTTTCCCAGGTGGGCTCCTACAATGAGCAGTTCTTC. Protein sequence: CASSFSQVGSYNEQFF.